This TCR beta chain was captured by sequencing in a study of CD8+ T cells in alopecia areata. At the level of the study: The drug, tofacitinib, lasted 6 to 18 months, followed by 6 months off drug.

Concerning this clone itself: Its antigen remains unidentified.

Sequencing used cDNA as its template, made by extracting RNA and reverse transcribing it. TCRdb's copy holds only in-frame clones and misses some; the assay was immunoSEQ multiplex PCR. Of around 190,000 clones in the sample, less than 70% were seen once. The CDR3 contains 12 residues. V lost 5 bases to trimming and J lost 7 bases, with 14 bases between them. Per the germline V gene, CDR1 is GTSNPN and CDR2 is SVGIG (reference sequence). Broader study findings: Affected lesional scalp, above all in alopecia totalis/universalis, was more clonal than normal scalp.

Treatment described: oral pan-JAK inhibitor, 5-10 mg twice daily. The source is a human donor with alopecia areata. Sequencing used CD4+ T cells sorted from blood, obtained at week 49, from a patient treated with tofacitinib. The chain couples TRBV30 to TRBJ1-2; D not resolved. The CDR3 DNA is TGTGCCTGGGCCTATGAGCCCGGTGGCTACACCTTC. This encodes CAWAYEPGGYTF.